A single TCR beta chain is shown here with its context. What this receptor recognizes is not known. No quality values exist for individual bases; no much larger clone is one base distant. The source of the sample is a study of OX40 agonist ivuxolimab in advanced cancers. Notes on the research overall: Ivuxolimab was an agonistic, fully human IgG2 monoclonal antibody directed against OX40 (CD134), a costimulatory receptor. Intravenous ivuxolimab was administered to patients every 2 weeks at six dose levels: 0.01, 0.1, 0.3, 1.5, 3 and 10 mg/kg. Of the approximately 50 dose-escalation patients, hepatocellular carcinoma was present in roughly 19, melanoma in roughly 15, renal cell carcinoma in 9 and head and neck cancer in 9. In the dose-escalation cohort, approximately 82% of patients were male, and the mean age was 60 years with a range of roughly 20 to 79. Prior anti-PD-1, anti-PD-L1 or anti-CTLA-4 therapy was permitted, and checkpoint inhibitors had been received by roughly 42% of dose-escalation patients. Partial responses were achieved by three dose-escalation patients, of whom one had hepatocellular carcinoma and two had cutaneous melanoma. The purpose of peripheral TCRbeta sequencing was to test whether ivuxolimab changed TCR sequence diversity and led to clonal T-cell expansion. The paper describes the monotherapy dose-escalation part (N of about 54 patients) of the phase I trial of ivuxolimab. Overall results and qualifications from the work: Low levels of normalized T-cell clonal expansion were also seen in some patients who did not respond. On average, CD8+ T cells showed more expanded clones than CD4+ T cells after ivuxolimab. In the 0.1-3.0 mg/kg groups, partial responders were among the patients with the lowest normalized peripheral clonal expansion, particularly in CD8+ T cells. The antigen specificity of the clonally expanded peripheral T cells was not determined. At doses of 0.1 to 3.0 mg/kg, clonal expansion of both CD4+ and CD8+ T cells in blood was seen between baseline and week 6.

Patients with a history of autoimmune disease or receiving systemic immunosuppression were excluded from the trial. Peripheral blood for TCR sequencing was collected from all dose cohorts at baseline, on cycle 4 day 1, and on cycle 7 day 1. The samples were taken from a phase I, first-in-human, multicenter, open-label dose-escalation trial of ivuxolimab. Adults with locally advanced or metastatic head and neck squamous cell, hepatocellular, melanoma or renal cell carcinoma were enrolled in the trial. Before TCR sequencing, CD4+ T cells and CD8+ T cells from peripheral blood were sorted into separate populations. To sequence the TCRbeta CDR3 region, genomic DNA was isolated from the sorted cells. TCRbeta CDR3 regions were sequenced using the immunoSEQ Assay. TCRdb re-hosts the immuneACCESS table, in-frame sequences only. Its copies lack some clones; in the studies checked, an unresolved V gene accounts for under half of them, and the cause for the rest is not known. For this sample the table gives tens of thousands of clones, of which 90% to 95% were detected only once. In total, the top ten clones hold around 0.75% of the sample.

The source is an adult with an advanced solid tumor such as melanoma, head and neck, liver or kidney cancer. Source: CD4+ or CD8+ T cells sorted from blood, taken in a trial of the OX40 agonist ivuxolimab.

The CDR3 protein is CASRDNQETQYF. The DNA sequence is TGTGCCAGCAGGGATAACCAAGAGACCCAGTACTTC. In this chain, TRBV2 is recombined with TRBJ2-5; no D segment can be confidently identified. Taken from cysteine to phenylalanine, the CDR3 has 12 residues. Only CDR3 DNA remains: 36 bases, in frame from the first base. CDR1 and CDR2 are drawn from the germline V gene: SNHLY, FYNNEI. Relative to germline, V is 6 bases shorter and J is 0 bases shorter, with 5 bases between their ends.